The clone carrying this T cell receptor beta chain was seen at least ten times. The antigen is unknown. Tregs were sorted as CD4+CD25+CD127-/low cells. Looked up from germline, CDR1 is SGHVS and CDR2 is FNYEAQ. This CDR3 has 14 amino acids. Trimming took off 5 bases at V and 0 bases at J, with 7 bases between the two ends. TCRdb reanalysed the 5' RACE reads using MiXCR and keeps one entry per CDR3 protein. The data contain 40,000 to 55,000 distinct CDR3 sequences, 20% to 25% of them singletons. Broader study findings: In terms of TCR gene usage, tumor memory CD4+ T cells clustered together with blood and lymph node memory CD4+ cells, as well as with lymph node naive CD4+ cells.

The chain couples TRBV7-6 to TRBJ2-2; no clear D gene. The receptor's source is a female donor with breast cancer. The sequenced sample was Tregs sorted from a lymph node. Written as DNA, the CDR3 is TGTGCCAGCAGCCCTAGGGCGAACACCGGGGAGCTGTTTTTT. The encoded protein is CASSPRANTGELFF.